This TCR beta chain is from a study of blood T cell repertoires in COVID-19. The overall study: The origin of the acute and convalescent COVID-19 samples was the United States, Italy and Spain. Nucleic acid was either cDNA or gDNA, and it came from T cells, B-cell-depleted T cells, or PBMCs.

Grouping used clinical history reported by participants in a survey and questionnaire. In germline, CDR1 is MDHEN, CDR2 SYDVKM. The CDR3 has 14 amino acids. Trimming removed 2 bases at V and 4 bases at J, with 11 bases between. As originally analysed: Amplified reference gene primers provided the basis for estimating nucleated cell counts. Data came from immunoSEQ multiplex PCR; TCRdb stores just in-frame clones and leaves some out. V, J and clone size are taken as reported in that table, and D and trimming were inferred from the DNA itself. The sample includes around 46,000 clones, around 86% of them seen just once.

The sequence was collected from a woman between 45 and 65 years old who had recovered from COVID-19. Sample: PBMCs or T cells enriched from blood (not recorded which). This chain joins TRBV28 and TRBJ1-2; unclear D gene. CDR3 amino acids: CASSLVSRFYGYTF. CDR3 nucleotides: TGTGCCAGCAGTTTAGTCTCCAGGTTCTATGGCTACACCTTC.